Presented here are 30 T cell receptor beta chains from one specimen sequenced in a study of blood T cell repertoires in COVID-19 (TCRdb year 2020). The library was made by the immunoSEQ multiplex PCR assay. Imported from immuneACCESS, the table was reduced by TCRdb to in-frame sequences with V and J called. These copies leave out some clones; in studies compared against another copy, an unresolved V gene accounts for under half, and the cause of the remainder is not known. The sample table holds about 190,000 clones, of which roughly 88% were seen once. Roughly 5.6% of the sample comes from the top ten. The sample comprised peripheral blood. The receptors derive from a woman in her thirties or forties who had recovered from COVID-19.

The rearrangement uses TRBV7-9 and TRBJ2-1; 12 bases align to TRBD1. From germline, CDR1 is SEHNR and CDR2 FQNEAQ (reference sequence). V shed 1 base and J 4 bases; nucleotides not matched to a gene: 2. The CDR3 extends over 16 amino acids. DNA for the CDR3: TGTGCCAGCAGCTTAGGGGACAGGGGGCGATACAATGAGCAGTTCTTC. This codes for CASSLGDRGRYNEQFF.

The rearrangement links TRBV19 to TRBJ2-1; 8 nucleotides match TRBD2. Trimming removed 4 bases from V and 3 bases from J; junction bases left unmatched: 8. The CDR3 has 16 amino acids. Per the germline V gene, CDR1 is LNHDA and CDR2 is SQIVND (reference sequence). The CDR3: CASSNLAGSHYNEQFF. As DNA, the CDR3 is TGTGCCAGTAGTAATCTAGCGGGCTCTCACTACAATGAGCAGTTCTTC. The full variable domain, with the rest looked up from reference TRBV19 and TRBJ2-1, is DGGITQSPKYLFRKEGQNVTLSCEQNLNHDAMYWYRQDPGQGLRLIYYSQIVNDFQKGDIAEGYSVSREKKESFPLTVTSAQKNPTAFYLCASSNLAGSHYNEQFFGPGTRLTVL.

This clone was seen a few times. For the CDR3, the DNA is TGTGCCAGCACCTCCCAGGGTCTGGGCTTTGTCTACGAGCAGTACTTC. Encoded protein: CASTSQGLGFVYEQYF. The rearrangement joins TRBV5-6 to TRBJ2-7; TRBD1 is a possible D gene (5 bases). V lost 6 bases and J 3 bases, leaving 22 bases between the germline ends. The germline gives CDR1 SGHDT, CDR2 YYEEEE. There are 16 residues in the CDR3.

This clone has just a few counts. The V gene is TRBV11-1, the J gene TRBJ2-7; possibly TRBD2 for D (5 bases). CDR3 size: 14 residues. Per germline, CDR1 SGHAT and CDR2 FQDESV (reference sequence). V was pared by 7 bases and J by 4 bases, with 17 bases between. As DNA, the CDR3 is TGTGCCAGCACTAGGGAGCGCGGAGTTTACGAGCAGTACTTC. Protein product: CASTRERGVYEQYF.

The chain combines TRBV27 with TRBJ2-1; 9 bases line up with TRBD2. CDR3 size: 14 residues. Germline-derived CDR1 and CDR2 are MNHEY and SMNVEV (reference sequence). The J segment lost 13 bases and the V segment lost 3 bases, leaving 10 bases of the junction unmatched. As DNA, the CDR3 is TGTGCCAGCAGTTTGGTGTCGCGGGAGGGTTCTCAGTTCTTC. It encodes CASSLVSREGSQFF.

The gene calls are TRBV3-1 (or the pseudogene TRBV3-2) and TRBJ1-2; 8 bases align to TRBD1. Germline CDR1 is LGHDT and CDR2 is YNNKEL (reference sequence). The CDR3 spans 18 residues. V shed 4 bases and J 0 bases; nucleotides not matched to a gene: 13. CDR3 sequence: CASSPLGTGPLTNYGYTF. The CDR3 coding sequence is TGTGCCAGCAGCCCCCTGGGGACAGGCCCTTTAACTAACTATGGCTACACCTTC.

The table lists this clone with a count of one. The chain combines TRBV6-1 with TRBJ2-7; 7 bases agree with TRBD1. The ends lost 3 bases at V and 5 bases at J; junction bases unmatched: 10. The CDR3 has 15 amino acids. Germline CDR1 is MNHNS and CDR2 is SASEGT. CDR3 loop: CASSDRDRGIHEQYF. CDR3 DNA: TGTGCCAGCAGTGACCGGGACAGAGGGATCCACGAGCAGTACTTC.

V and J are TRBV10-2 and TRBJ1-4; TRBD1 agrees at 7 bases. CDR1 is WSHSY and CDR2 is SAAADI in the germline V gene. The CDR3 sequence is 14 residues long. V lost 8 bases and J lost 0; bases outside the gene matches: 3. CDR3 nucleotides: TGCGCCAGCGGGACAGTCCCAACTAATGAAAAACTGTTTTTT. Its protein is CASGTVPTNEKLFF.

The chain carries TRBV3-1 (or the pseudogene TRBV3-2) and TRBJ2-5, with 9 bases aligning to TRBD2. Germline assignment: CDR1 LGHDT and CDR2 YNNKEL (reference sequence). This CDR3 comprises 15 residues. Trimming at V came to 5 bases and at J to 4 bases, leaving 8 bases not matched to a gene. CDR3 protein: CASSAIAGAGETQYF. DNA of the CDR3: TGTGCCAGCAGCGCAATAGCGGGAGCGGGAGAGACCCAGTACTTC.

The rearrangement joins TRBV28 to TRBJ1-5, with 8 bases that match TRBD1. This CDR3 has 20 amino acids. V dropped 4 bases and J dropped 3; count of bases not matched to a gene: 20. CDR1 MDHEN and CDR2 SYDVKM come from the germline V gene. CDR3 residues: CASSSAQILRQGIINQPQHF. The CDR3 DNA follows: TGTGCCAGCAGTTCCGCACAAATCCTTCGACAGGGGATTATCAATCAGCCCCAGCATTTT.

The V call is TRBV6-5, the J call TRBJ2-7; 10 bases are shared with TRBD2. The CDR3 runs 14 residues. The germline CDR1 and CDR2 sequences are MNHEY and SVGAGI. Trimming cost V 2 bases and J 4 bases; bases outside gene matches: 2. The DNA of the CDR3 is TGTGCCAGCAGTTACGTAGCGGGAGGATACGAGCAGTACTTC. This sequence encodes CASSYVAGGYEQYF.

The chain employs TRBV7-8 and TRBJ2-1; D unclear. Germline V gene lookup returns CDR1 SGHVS and CDR2 FQNEAQ. This CDR3 comprises 15 residues. V lost 2 bases, J lost 4 bases, and 12 bases lay in between. Written as DNA, the CDR3 is TGTGCCAGCAGCTTATTCCGGTACAGTTACAATGAGCAGTTCTTC. This translates into CASSLFRYSYNEQFF. The full variable domain, its missing parts supplied by reference TRBV7-8 and TRBJ2-1, is GAGVSQSPRYKVAKRGQDVALRCDPISGHVSLFWYQQALGQGPEFLTYFQNEAQLDKSGLPSDRFFAERPEGSVSTLKIQRTQQEDSAVYLCASSLFRYSYNEQFFGPGTRLTVL.

CDR3 nucleotides: TGTGCCAGTAGTATTTACAGTGAGCTGTTTTTT. It is translated as CASSIYSELFF. The chain links TRBV19 to TRBJ1-4; D is ambiguous. The CDR3 extends over 11 amino acids. Trimming cost V 3 bases and J 14 bases, with 10 bases left between them. Germline V gene sequence: CDR1 LNHDA, CDR2 SQIVND (reference sequence).

The chain couples TRBV7-2 to TRBJ2-2; 8 nucleotides align to TRBD1. This CDR3 has 14 amino acids. CDR1 and CDR2 from the germline V gene are SGHTA and FQGNSA. After removal of 5 bases from V and 6 bases from J, the junction contained 5 bases not matched to a gene. CDR3 DNA: TGTGCCAGCAGCCCCCAGGGGGCGGCCGGGGAGCTGTTTTTT. The encoded protein is CASSPQGAAGELFF.

With respect to this clone: The junction differs from germline at one of its ends, possibly a read error. The rearrangement uses TRBV18 and TRBJ1-3, with a possible D match to TRBD1 (6 bases). Germline CDR1 reads KGHSH; CDR2 reads LQKENI. The CDR3 is made up of 13 amino acids. CDR3 DNA: TGTGCCAGCTCAGACAGGAATGGAAACATCATATATTTT. It encodes CASSDRNGNIIYF. Full variable domain (missing parts from reference TRBV18 and TRBJ1-3): NAGVMQNPRHLVRRRGQEARLRCSPMKGHSHVYWYRQLPEEGLKFMVYLQKENIIDESGMPKERFSAEFPKEGPSILRIQQVVRGDSAAYFCASSDRNGNIIYFGEGSWLTVV.

The chain joins TRBV5-6 to TRBJ2-1; TRBD2 is a possible D gene (5 bases). CDR1 and CDR2 from the germline V gene are SGHDT and YYEEEE. The germline V and J ends were trimmed by 1 base and 0 bases, with 11 bases remaining between them. This CDR3 region has 16 residues. CDR3 in amino acids: CASSLRSGLSYNEQFF. The CDR3 bases are TGTGCCAGCAGCTTGAGGAGCGGACTCTCCTACAATGAGCAGTTCTTC.

The gene calls are TRBV5-1 and TRBJ1-3; 8 bases line up with TRBD1. The CDR3 is 19 amino acids. Germline CDR1 reads SGHRS; CDR2 reads YFSETQ. The V gene end was trimmed by 0 bases and the J gene end by 0 bases; junction bases not matched to a gene: 11. In DNA, the CDR3 is TGCGCCAGCAGCTTGGACCCGGGACAGGCATTATTCTCTGGAAACACCATATATTTT. Its translation is CASSLDPGQALFSGNTIYF.

This clone was picked up a small number of times. The rearrangement uses TRBV19 and TRBJ2-7; 10 nucleotides align to TRBD2. Germline CDR1 LNHDA, CDR2 SQIVND (reference sequence). The CDR3 has 15 amino acids. J gave up 3 bases and V 4 bases, and 6 bases lay outside the gene matches. The chain's CDR3 is CASSRPSGSSYEQYF. Written as DNA, the CDR3 is TGTGCCAGTAGTAGGCCTAGCGGGAGCAGCTACGAGCAGTACTTC.

The CDR3 DNA reads as TGTGCCAGCAGCCAAGGGACTAGCCTATTCGCGCGCACAGATACGCAGTATTTT. Amino acids: CASSQGTSLFARTDTQYF. The chain couples TRBV3-1 (or the pseudogene TRBV3-2) to TRBJ2-3; 8 bases fit TRBD2. The V gene's germline CDR1 is LGHDT and CDR2 YNNKEL (reference sequence). The J segment lost 1 base and the V segment lost 1 base, leaving 10 bases of the junction unmatched. The CDR3 sequence is 18 residues long.

The chain carries TRBV27 and TRBJ2-1; 9 bases map to TRBD2. V lost 10 bases, J lost 7 bases, and 14 bases stayed unmatched. The germline V gene has CDR1 MNHEY and CDR2 SMNVEV (reference sequence). The CDR3 has 15 amino acids. The CDR3 loop reads CATTPSAGGNNEQFF. For the CDR3, the DNA is TGTGCCACGACCCCGAGCGCGGGAGGGAATAATGAGCAGTTCTTC.

The chain recombines TRBV27 with TRBJ1-1; D is ambiguous. The V end lost 6 bases, the J end lost 5 bases, and 16 bases lay between the germline ends. There are 14 residues in the CDR3. Germline V gene sequence: CDR1 MNHEY, CDR2 SMNVEV (reference sequence). Here the CDR3 reads CASRPTGGLTEAFF. CDR3 coding DNA: TGTGCCAGCAGACCTACTGGAGGGTTGACTGAAGCTTTCTTT.

This clone came up many times. The chain carries TRBV20-1 and TRBJ2-7, with TRBD2 as a possible D gene (5 bases). CDR1 is DFQATT and CDR2 is SNEGSKA in the germline V gene (reference sequence). V gave up 3 bases and J gave up 2 bases, with 11 bases separating them. The CDR3 covers 13 residues. CDR3 protein: CSASEQRAYEQYF. The CDR3 DNA follows: TGCAGTGCTAGTGAACAGAGGGCCTACGAGCAGTACTTC.

Written as DNA, the CDR3 is TGTGCCAGCTCACCAAGAGACAGGGGGAACAATGAGCAGTTCTTC. Encoded protein: CASSPRDRGNNEQFF. The rearrangement joins TRBV18 to TRBJ2-1, with 9 bases aligning to TRBD1. V was clipped by 2 bases and J by 5 bases; unmatched bases: 4. CDR3 size: 15 residues. Germline CDR1 and CDR2: KGHSH and LQKENI.

The rearrangement joins TRBV19 to TRBJ1-4, with 9 positions matching TRBD1. Germline V lookup: CDR1 LNHDA, CDR2 SQIVND (reference sequence). This CDR3 comprises 14 residues. V dropped 3 bases and J dropped 8; count of bases not matched to a gene: 4. The CDR3 region is CASSMGTGYEKLFF. In DNA, the CDR3 is TGTGCCAGTAGTATGGGGACAGGGTACGAAAAACTGTTTTTT.

This clone came up once. The chain employs TRBV7-9 and TRBJ2-3, with 9 bases identical to TRBD2. The V gene's germline CDR1 is SEHNR and CDR2 FQNEAQ (reference sequence). The CDR3 loop spans 16 amino acids. The J segment lost 3 bases and the V segment lost 2 bases, leaving 6 bases of the junction unmatched. This CDR3 reads CASSLLGGRATDTQYF. In DNA form, the CDR3 reads TGTGCCAGCAGCTTATTGGGCGGGAGGGCGACAGATACGCAGTATTTT.

The V gene is TRBV30, the J gene TRBJ1-1; TRBD1 is a possible D gene (5 bases). V lost 1 base and J 7 bases, leaving 7 bases between the germline ends. CDR3 size: 11 residues. The germline CDR1 and CDR2 sequences are GTSNPN and SVGIG (reference sequence). The CDR3 spells CAWSGRGEAFF. In DNA, the CDR3 is TGTGCCTGGAGTGGGAGGGGTGAAGCTTTCTTT.

This clone is a singleton in its sample. J is TRBJ2-7 and V is TRBV4-2; D ambiguous. In germline, CDR1 is LGHNA, CDR2 YNFKEQ. This CDR3 comprises 14 residues. Trimming shortened V by 2 bases and J by 2 bases, and 10 bases separated the two germline ends. In DNA form, the CDR3 reads TGTGCCAGCAGCCAATACAGACACCCCTACGAGCAGTACTTC. This gives the protein CASSQYRHPYEQYF.

The CDR3 DNA reads TGCAGCGTTGTAATAGCGGGCACCGGGGAGCTGTTTTTT. Translation gives CSVVIAGTGELFF. The chain carries TRBV29-1 and TRBJ2-2; 7 nucleotides line up with TRBD2. The CDR3 is 13 residues long. Germline V gene sequence: CDR1 SQVTM, CDR2 ANQGSEA. The V gene end was trimmed by 4 bases and the J gene end by 4 bases; junction bases not matched to a gene: 3.

This chain joins TRBV7-2 and TRBJ2-1, with TRBD1 identical over 9 bases. Trimming removed 6 bases from V and 5 bases from J; junction bases left unmatched: 5. CDR1 is SGHTA and CDR2 is FQGNSA in the germline V gene. The CDR3 is 14 amino acids. CDR3: CASRGGQGNNEQFF. The CDR3 bases are TGTGCCAGCAGAGGGGGACAGGGAAACAATGAGCAGTTCTTC.

V and J are TRBV19 and TRBJ2-1, with 10 bases lining up with TRBD1. This CDR3 region has 13 residues. The germline CDR1 and CDR2 sequences are LNHDA and SQIVND (reference sequence). V shed 8 bases, J shed 7 bases, and the junction held 5 bases outside the gene matches. For the CDR3, the DNA is TGTGCCAGTTGGGACAGGGGACTAAATGAGCAGTTCTTC. It specifies CASWDRGLNEQFF.